Listed below are T cell receptor beta chains from one sample, sequenced in a study of cytomegalovirus exposure and HLA in healthy donors. Here immunoSEQ multiplex PCR was the method, and the copy in TCRdb shows in-frame clones only, minus some. The table lists under 140,000 clones, 76% of them singletons. Sequences were obtained from PBMCs. The source is a man aged 25 to 40 in good health and CMV-seropositive. CDR3s include the opening cysteine and the closing phenylalanine or tryptophan. The D gene is left open where the match is weak. Not every row has a clone size; where given, it reads once, few, many or a size class.

clone_size d_call cdr3_length j_call v_call cdr3_aa cdr3_nt
. TRBD2 16 TRBJ2-3 TRBV27 CASKVLAGASTDTQYF TGTGCCAGCAAAGTCCTAGCGGGGGCTAGCACAGATACGCAGTATTTT
. TRBD1 13 TRBJ2-7 TRBV28 CASYGQGPYEQYF TGTGCCAGCTACGGACAGGGACCCTACGAGCAGTACTTC
. . 12 TRBJ2-7 TRBV6-5 CASRDTLYEQYF TGTGCCAGCAGAGACACTTTATACGAGCAGTACTTC
. TRBD1 16 TRBJ1-1 TRBV9 CASSVGQGGIATEAFF TGTGCCAGCAGCGTGGGACAGGGGGGGATAGCGACTGAAGCTTTCTTT
. . 13 TRBJ2-7 TRBV7-2 CASSLGTAYEQYF TGTGCCAGCAGCTTAGGAACTGCCTACGAGCAGTACTTC
. TRBD1 13 TRBJ2-3 TRBV7-2 CASMDRAEDTQYF TGTGCCAGCATGGACAGGGCTGAAGATACGCAGTATTTT
. TRBD2 15 TRBJ2-7 TRBV7-2 CASSRGWASGYEQYF TGTGCCAGCAGCCGAGGGTGGGCTAGCGGGTACGAGCAGTACTTC
. TRBD1 18 TRBJ2-7 TRBV5-1 CASSFKPLGTEFSYEQYF TGCGCCAGCAGCTTTAAACCCTTAGGGACAGAATTCTCCTACGAGCAGTACTTC
. TRBD1 15 TRBJ2-7 TRBV11-2 CASSLWMTGYYEQYF TGTGCCAGCAGCTTATGGATGACAGGGTACTACGAGCAGTACTTC
. TRBD1 14 TRBJ2-7 TRBV2 CASSIPGQIYEQYF TGTGCCAGCAGTATCCCGGGACAGATCTACGAGCAGTACTTC
once . 14 TRBJ2-7 TRBV18 CASSPTGSSYEQYF TGTGCCAGCTCACCAACAGGGTCCTCCTACGAGCAGTACTTC
. . 15 TRBJ2-1 TRBV7-9 CASSSNSGSYNEQFF TGTGCCAGCAGCTCTAACAGCGGGTCCTACAATGAGCAGTTCTTC
. TRBD2 15 TRBJ2-7 TRBV7-9 CASRLSGGPAGEQYF TGTGCCAGCAGGCTTAGCGGGGGGCCTGCGGGCGAGCAGTACTTC
. . 14 TRBJ1-1 TRBV27 CASSWSTGKTEAFF TGTGCCAGCAGCTGGTCGACAGGTAAAACCGAAGCTTTCTTT
. . 15 TRBJ2-1 TRBV29-1 CSVEDLPDSYNEQFF TGCAGCGTTGAAGATTTACCAGATTCCTACAATGAGCAGTTCTTC
once . 15 TRBJ2-3 TRBV7-2 CASSLGAGATGTQYF TGTGCCAGCAGCTTGGGGGCGGGGGCCACAGGTACGCAGTATTTT